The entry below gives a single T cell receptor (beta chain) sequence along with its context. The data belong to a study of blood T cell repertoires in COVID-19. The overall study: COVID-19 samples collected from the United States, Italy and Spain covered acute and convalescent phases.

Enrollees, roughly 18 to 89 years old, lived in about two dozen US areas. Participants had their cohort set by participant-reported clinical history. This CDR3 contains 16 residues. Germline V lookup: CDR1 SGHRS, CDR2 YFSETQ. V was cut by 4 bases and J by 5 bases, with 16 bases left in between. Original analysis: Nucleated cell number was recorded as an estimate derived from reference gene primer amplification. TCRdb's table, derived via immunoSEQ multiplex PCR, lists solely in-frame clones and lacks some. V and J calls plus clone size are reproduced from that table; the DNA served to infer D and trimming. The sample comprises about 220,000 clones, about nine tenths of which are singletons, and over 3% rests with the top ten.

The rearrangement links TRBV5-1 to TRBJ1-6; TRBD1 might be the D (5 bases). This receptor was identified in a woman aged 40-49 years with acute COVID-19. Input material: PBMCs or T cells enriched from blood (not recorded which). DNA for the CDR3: TGCGCCAGCAGCCTATCTACACCGACAGATAATTCACCCCTCCACTTT. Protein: CASSLSTPTDNSPLHF.